The present T cell receptor beta chain was sequenced within a study of T cells in Graves' hyperthyroidism and ophthalmopathy (dated by TCRdb to between 2018 and 2020). Context from the whole study: Peripheral blood was collected at initial diagnosis, before any treatment. To identify TCR V-J signatures that set the groups apart, the researchers used a discovery cohort of 100 or so patients, made up of roughly 40 with Graves' ophthalmopathy and 57 with stable Graves' hyperthyroidism. Prospective prediction of ophthalmopathy was tested in an independent validation cohort of fewer than 20 hyperthyroidism patients and 17 patients who later progressed to ophthalmopathy. The 90 to 100 discovery patients were randomly divided into training and test sets at a 7:3 ratio. Thyroid tissue and blood T-cell repertoires from more than 5 Graves' hyperthyroidism patients were also compared in the study. Once sampling was done, hyperthyroidism patients were given methimazole at a starting dose of 30 mg daily, whereas ophthalmopathy patients were given high-dose intravenous methylprednisolone. TCR Vbeta CDR3 sequencing of approximately 140 peripheral blood samples (43 ophthalmopathy, some 75 hyperthyroidism and roughly 17 progressor patients) is reported in the paper. Overall study results and their limits: During validation, the model predicted progression to ophthalmopathy a median of about 6.5 months ahead of onset, with almost 71% sensitivity and more than 72% specificity. Most expanded thyroid clonotypes (frequency above 0.001) were also detected in blood, suggesting blood repertoires may reflect thyroid immune responses. Sample size was not statistically predetermined, and investigators were not blinded to group allocation. A 13 V-J signature model separated ophthalmopathy from stable hyperthyroidism, with around 88% sensitivity and 81.08% specificity in cross-validation and 80%/75% in testing.

The TCR beta CDR3 regions were amplified from RNA transcripts. A first-round RT-PCR of the TCR CDR3 used the HTBI primer set with the Qiagen OneStep RT-PCR kit. Libraries were constructed in a second round of multiplex PCR, after which size selection and purification were carried out. Sequencing of the libraries was done on an Illumina HiSeq2000 using paired-end 100 bp reads. The study's processing was this. SOAPnuke was used to process the raw data, with reads discarded if the reads contained adapters or uncalled bases, had a mean Phred below 15, or lacked an exact constant-primer or identifier match. COPE v1.2.5 was used to merge the high-quality paired reads, and each unique nucleotide sequence was defined as a clonotype. MiTCR v1.1 was used to align the clonotypes against IMGT TRBV, TRBD and TRBJ reference segments. Only V-J combinations with frequency above 0.0001, covering 99% to 99.2% of repertoires, were analysed. A TCS score was defined as the ratio of F50 (clonal expansion) to E x V (chaos), with BLOSUM62-based TCRdist applied between CDR3 peptides within each V-J. Welch's t-statistics and random forest reduced 500 to 650 V-J features to some 14, which were used in a naive Bayes classifier (R e1071). The public reads were quality trimmed at Q25 with fastp and then assembled into clones with MiXCR by TCRdb, keeping productive beta chains. Rows are unified per CDR3 protein, each entry keeping the most common DNA and genes. The V and J calls were determined by TCRdb, not by the authors. This sample lists fewer than 350,000 distinct CDR3 sequences; roughly 15% were detected once. The leading ten clones occupy less than 8% of the sample.

Per the germline V gene (reference sequence), MNHEY is the CDR1 and SMNVEV is the CDR2. Measured from the cysteine to the phenylalanine, the CDR3 is 14 residues long. Only CDR3 DNA is held: 42 bases, read in frame from base 1. In this sample, this clonotype turned up a few times. The target of this receptor is not known. The junction departs from the called germline gene at one end, perhaps through a read error. Stable Graves' hyperthyroidism was defined as the absence of progression to ophthalmopathy over 18 months of follow-up. Hyperthyroidism patients were newly diagnosed, with disease duration under 2 months, and aged 18 to 65 years. Patients with uncontrolled infections, other autoimmune diseases, pregnancy or lactation were excluded. Diagnoses relied on clinical symptoms, serum thyroxine and TRAb, thyroid ultrasound and orbital computed tomography. Ficoll-Paque density gradient centrifugation was used to isolate PBMCs from about 9 ml of fresh peripheral blood. Total RNA was extracted with Trizol reagent, and quality was checked on an Agilent 2100 Bioanalyzer.

The material sequenced was blood. The sequence is built from TRBV27 and TRBJ1-1, with a weak D call of TRBD1 (6 bases match). The sequence was obtained from a woman between 35 and 50 years old with Graves' hyperthyroidism. In nucleotides, the sequence is TGTGCCAGCAGTCTATCCCTCGGGGGCGGGGAAGCTTTCTTT. This codes for CASSLSLGGGEAFF.